This T cell receptor beta chain was identified during a study of blood T cell repertoires in COVID-19. About the study: Collection of acute and convalescent COVID-19 samples took place in the United States, Italy and Spain. T cells, B-cell-depleted T cells, or PBMCs provided the cDNA or gDNA that served as material.

The CDR3 is made up of 16 amino acids. Germline V gene lookup returns CDR1 MNHNS and CDR2 SASEGT. Trimming stripped 0 bases from V and 3 bases from J, with 14 bases between. In the source study's methods: Amplifying reference gene primers gave estimates of nucleated cell counts. Clones were read by immunoSEQ multiplex PCR, and TCRdb kept only the in-frame ones, dropping some. The V and J calls and the clone size are those of that table, but D and trimming were determined from the DNA. The sample includes 90,000 to 150,000 clones, 65% to 80% of them seen just once. Source material: peripheral blood. The receptor comes from a middle-aged man with acute or convalescent COVID-19. The chain carries TRBV6-1 and TRBJ1-1; the D is unclear. The CDR3 protein is CASSEALEGSDTEAFF. CDR3 DNA: TGTGCCAGCAGTGAAGCGTTGGAGGGAAGCGACACTGAAGCTTTCTTT.